The sequence of this TCR beta chain was determined in a study of T cell responses to AZD1222 COVID-19 vaccine. Only a few counts were recorded for this clone. Its antigen is unknown. The CDR3 has 14 amino acids. V was cut by 0 bases and J by 5 bases, with 8 bases left in between. Germline-derived CDR1 and CDR2 are MRHNA and SNTAGT. The method was immunoSEQ multiplex PCR; TCRdb's version includes in-frame clones alone and lacks a portion of them. The data contain 180,000 or so clones, about 87% of them singletons. General study results and limits: Reports say nearly half of spike-specific TCRs go after unmutated variant regions. Repertoires were obtained solely post-peak T cell response. Clonal diversity was possibly underestimated, and the donors were mostly white British, with more females.

The sequence came from an adult who received the MenACWY meningococcal vaccine as a control. The chain couples TRBV6-4 to TRBJ2-1, with D tentatively TRBD2 (5 bases). The starting material was peripheral blood, obtained 28 days after the second dose of the MenACWY control vaccine. Here the CDR3 DNA reads TGTGCCAGCAGTGACTCAGCGGAGGACAATGAGCAGTTCTTC. Translating gives CASSDSAEDNEQFF.